Listed below are T cell receptor beta chains from one sample, sequenced in a study of human T cells and chemical hapten exposure. A single record per CDR3 protein comes from TCRdb applying MiXCR to the RACE reads. Of about 250,000 distinct CDR3 sequences listed, just under 8% are singletons. Sequencing was performed on whole blood, taken in connection with sensitization to the hapten diphenylcyclopropenone (DPC). The receptors were sampled from a man aged 18-30 years with alopecia areata. Some clones in this sample may be carry-over from other donors' samples. Both conserved end residues are part of each CDR3. The D gene is left open where the match is weak. For some rows the clone size is stated as once, few or many, or as a class when expanded; others skip it.

clone_size: many; v_call: TRBV6-2/TRBV6-3; d_call: -; j_call: TRBJ2-1; cdr3_aa: CASSYWQVRDEQFF; cdr3_nt: TGTGCCAGCAGTTACTGGCAGGTCCGGGATGAGCAGTTCTTC
clone_size: -; v_call: TRBV29-1; d_call: TRBD1; j_call: TRBJ2-1; cdr3_aa: CSGWGQPTYNEQFF; cdr3_nt: TGCAGCGGATGGGGACAGCCCACCTACAATGAGCAGTTCTTC
clone_size: -; v_call: TRBV7-7; d_call: -; j_call: TRBJ2-2; cdr3_aa: CASSLSGAGELFF; cdr3_nt: TGTGCCAGCAGCTTGAGCGGCGCCGGGGAGCTGTTTTTT
clone_size: many; v_call: TRBV12-3/TRBV12-4; d_call: TRBD1; j_call: TRBJ2-1; cdr3_aa: CASRPGQGYNEQFF; cdr3_nt: TGTGCCAGCAGACCGGGACAGGGGTACAATGAGCAGTTCTTC
clone_size: -; v_call: TRBV20-1; d_call: -; j_call: TRBJ1-1; cdr3_aa: CSARDREIKNTEAFF; cdr3_nt: TGCAGTGCTAGAGACCGGGAGATCAAGAACACTGAAGCTTTCTTT
clone_size: few; v_call: TRBV6-5; d_call: -; j_call: TRBJ1-1; cdr3_aa: CASSYYRSSEAFF; cdr3_nt: TGTGCCAGCAGTTATTACCGTTCGTCTGAAGCTTTCTTT
clone_size: many; v_call: TRBV9; d_call: -; j_call: TRBJ1-2; cdr3_aa: CASSVALVDGGYTF; cdr3_nt: TGTGCCAGCAGCGTAGCTTTGGTCGACGGCGGCTACACCTTC
clone_size: few; v_call: TRBV13; d_call: TRBD1; j_call: TRBJ1-1; cdr3_aa: CASSLGVRGDNTEAFF; cdr3_nt: TGTGCCAGCAGCTTAGGCGTCAGGGGGGATAACACTGAAGCTTTCTTT
clone_size: few; v_call: TRBV20-1; d_call: -; j_call: TRBJ2-6; cdr3_aa: CSALNSGANVLTF; cdr3_nt: TGCAGTGCTTTGAACTCTGGAGCCAACGTCCTGACTTTC
clone_size: -; v_call: TRBV7-9; d_call: -; j_call: TRBJ1-5; cdr3_aa: CASSQRQAERQPQHF; cdr3_nt: TGTGCCAGCAGCCAAAGACAGGCGGAGCGGCAGCCCCAGCATTTT
clone_size: -; v_call: TRBV18; d_call: TRBD1; j_call: TRBJ1-3; cdr3_aa: CASSPLGQGDFSGNTIYF; cdr3_nt: TGTGCCAGCTCACCACTCGGACAGGGCGATTTCTCTGGAAACACCATATATTTT
clone_size: few; v_call: TRBV7-9; d_call: -; j_call: TRBJ2-2; cdr3_aa: CASRPPGPNTGELFF; cdr3_nt: TGTGCCAGCCGCCCTCCAGGGCCGAACACCGGGGAGCTGTTTTTT
clone_size: few; v_call: TRBV20-1; d_call: -; j_call: TRBJ2-3; cdr3_aa: CSARLGADTQYF; cdr3_nt: TGCAGTGCCAGACTAGGCGCAGATACGCAGTATTTT
clone_size: -; v_call: TRBV6-5; d_call: -; j_call: TRBJ1-2; cdr3_aa: CASSYLGTNYGYTF; cdr3_nt: TGTGCCAGCAGTTACCTGGGGACAAACTATGGCTACACCTTC
clone_size: -; v_call: TRBV29-1; d_call: -; j_call: TRBJ2-4; cdr3_aa: CSVRDKYIQYF; cdr3_nt: TGCAGCGTCCGGGACAAATACATTCAGTACTTC
clone_size: -; v_call: TRBV6-2/TRBV6-3; d_call: TRBD1; j_call: TRBJ2-2; cdr3_aa: CASTSDRDTGELFF; cdr3_nt: TGTGCCAGCACTTCCGACAGGGACACCGGGGAGCTGTTTTTT